This T cell receptor (beta chain) stems from a study of cytomegalovirus exposure and HLA in healthy donors. Libraries were prepared by immunoSEQ multiplex PCR; TCRdb keeps only in-frame clonotypes and omits some of them. The table includes 200,000 to 250,000 clones, over 80% detected once. The CDR3 totals 14 residues. Germline assignment: CDR1 SGDLS and CDR2 YYNGEE. Between the trimmed V and J ends, which lost 4 bases and 1 base, there was a span of 11 bases. While the first cohort had about 610 subjects, the donors belonged to the separate validation cohort of roughly 130 subjects. This clone appeared a few times.

This sequence joins TRBV9 and TRBJ1-1; D call uncertain. The sequenced material came from PBMCs. The receptor's source is a woman aged 30 to 39 in good health and CMV-seropositive. The CDR3 DNA reads TGTGCCAGCAGCCCCGCTTGGGGGAACACTGAAGCTTTCTTT. Encoded protein: CASSPAWGNTEAFF.